Each of the 16 T cell receptor beta chains below was sequenced from the same sample in a study of blood T cells in healthy people across ages. A sample-barcoded 5' primer and a J-beta primer mix were used in a second PCR of about 6 to 11 cycles. Via MiXCR, TCRdb re-called the 5' RACE reads, giving one row per CDR3 protein. The sample records 250,000 to 300,000 distinct CDR3 sequences, 25% to 30% being singletons. The specimen sequenced was blood. These receptor sequences come from a woman in her seventies in good health.

V gene TRBV20-1 combines with J gene TRBJ2-1; 10 nucleotides align to TRBD2. The CDR3 consists of 13 residues. Trimming cost V 6 bases and J 6 bases; bases outside gene matches: 5. Germline V gene data show CDR1 as DFQATT and CDR2 as SNEGSKA (reference sequence). The CDR3 loop is CSASGTSANEQFF. The CDR3 region has the DNA TGCAGTGCGTCCGGGACTAGCGCCAATGAGCAGTTCTTC.

This clonotype showed up many times. The gene calls are TRBV29-1 and TRBJ1-2; 9 bases agree with TRBD1. Unmatched junction bases numbered 10, after V lost 4 bases and J lost 7 bases. The CDR3 is made up of 14 amino acids. The germline V gene has CDR1 SQVTM and CDR2 ANQGSEA. The CDR3 coding sequence is TGCAGCGTTGGTCTTCGTACAGGGGGCGGTGGCTACACCTTC. It specifies CSVGLRTGGGGYTF.

This clonotype was detected only a few times. Mismatch with germline at one junction end may stem from a read error. The chain uses TRBV6-5 and TRBJ1-2, with TRBD1 matching 7 bases. The CDR3 extends over 11 amino acids. Germline CDR1 reads MNHEY; CDR2 reads SVGAGI. CDR3 nucleotide sequence: TGTGCCAGCAGTACTAGGGGGCCTTGGCACTTC. It is translated as CASSTRGPWHF.

The chain is built from TRBV20-1 and TRBJ1-6, with 7 positions matching TRBD1. Germline assignment: CDR1 DFQATT and CDR2 SNEGSKA (reference sequence). This CDR3 has 14 residues. The V and J ends lost 1 base and 5 bases, in that order; junction bases with no gene match: 2. The CDR3, as DNA: TGCAGTGCTAGAGTAGACAGGGATAATTCACCCCTCCACTTT. This sequence encodes CSARVDRDNSPLHF.

The table lists this clonotype with many counts. V usage is TRBV24-1 and J usage is TRBJ2-7; the D gene is possibly TRBD2 (5 bases). The V and J ends lost 1 base and 7 bases respectively, with 22 bases between them. From germline, CDR1 is KGHDR and CDR2 SFDVKD. The CDR3 contains 17 residues. The DNA for the CDR3 is TGTGCCACCAGTGATTTCTACCGGACGGGGAGCAGATGGGAGCAGTACTTC. Its protein product is CATSDFYRTGSRWEQYF.

The rearrangement links TRBV7-9 to TRBJ1-2; possibly TRBD1 for D (6 bases). V dropped 4 bases and J dropped 4 bases, with 19 bases sitting between them. CDR1 and CDR2 (germline): SEHNR, FQNEAQ (reference sequence). This CDR3 has 16 amino acids. The CDR3 here is CASSSGMTGYLYGYTF. The CDR3 DNA reads as TGTGCCAGCAGCTCAGGGATGACAGGCTACCTCTATGGCTACACCTTC.

The rearrangement joins TRBV5-1 to TRBJ2-5; D gene uncertain. The CDR3 has 14 residues. Trimming took off 1 base at V and 5 bases at J, with 12 bases between the two ends. Germline V gene data show CDR1 as SGHRS and CDR2 as YFSETQ. This CDR3 is CASSLLYSGETQYF. DNA for the CDR3: TGCGCCAGCAGCTTGCTGTATTCCGGGGAGACCCAGTACTTC.

Ten or more counts support this clonotype. The chain uses TRBV5-1 and TRBJ2-5, with a weak D call TRBD2 (5 bases). The J call may be in error: the DNA end matches TRBJ2-1 better. This CDR3 has 15 amino acids. CDR1 is SGHRS, CDR2 YFSETQ, per germline. CDR3 residues: CASSLGLAVPGEQFF. Here the CDR3 DNA reads TGCGCCAGCAGCTTGGGGCTAGCTGTCCCGGGAGAGCAGTTCTTC.

Note on this clonotype: At one end the junction does not follow the germline gene, possibly because of a read error. The chain has TRBV28 and TRBJ1-4; TRBD1 aligns across 7 bases. Germline V lookup: CDR1 MDHEN, CDR2 SYDVKM. The CDR3 extends over 15 amino acids. Here the CDR3 DNA reads TGTGCCAGCACTGACCAGGGGGAAGCTAATGAAAAACTGCTTTTT. It yields the protein CASTDQGEANEKLLF. Filled out from reference TRBV28 and TRBJ1-4, the complete variable domain reads DVKVTQSSRYLVKRTGEKVFLECVQDMDHENMFWYRQDPGLGLRLIYFSYDVKMKEKGDIPEGYSVSREKKERFSLILESASTNQTSMYLCASTDQGEANEKLLFGSGTQLSVL.

This sequence joins TRBV11-2 and TRBJ2-5; D might be TRBD2 (6 bases). V lost 0 bases, J lost 5 bases, and 13 bases lay in between. Germline CDR1 is SGHAT and CDR2 is FQNNGV. The CDR3 is made up of 15 amino acids. CDR3: CASSLEQSGRETQYF. The CDR3 coding sequence is TGTGCCAGCAGCTTAGAACAATCAGGGAGGGAGACCCAGTACTTC.

This chain links TRBV29-1 with TRBJ1-1; D ambiguous. The germline V gene has CDR1 SQVTM and CDR2 ANQGSEA. Trimming removed 2 bases from V and 1 base from J, with 8 bases in between. The CDR3 consists of 13 residues. CDR3 bases: TGCAGCGTTGAAAGAGGGCAGAACACTGAAGCTTTCTTT. Translation gives CSVERGQNTEAFF.

There are a few counts of this clonotype. This rearrangement joins TRBV6-1 to TRBJ2-5; 9 bases fit TRBD1. The last part of the DNA fits TRBJ2-7 better; the J call may be wrong. CDR3 length equals 16 residues. Germline CDR1 and CDR2: MNHNS and SASEGT. DNA for the CDR3: TGTGCCAGCAGACCCGCAGGGGGACAGGGATCCTACGAGCAGTACTTC. This sequence encodes CASRPAGGQGSYEQYF.

This clonotype was seen a handful of times. V is TRBV28 and J is TRBJ2-1, with 7 positions matching TRBD2. J was trimmed by 6 bases and V by 9 bases; bases with no gene match: 14. CDR3 length equals 15 residues. In germline, CDR1 is MDHEN, CDR2 SYDVKM. The CDR3, as DNA: TGTGCCAGTACTGAAGGAAGGACTAGGGCCAATGAGCAGTTCTTC. This gives the protein CASTEGRTRANEQFF.

The rearrangement joins TRBV28 to TRBJ2-7; 12 bases line up with TRBD2. The CDR3 is made up of 16 amino acids. Per germline, CDR1 MDHEN and CDR2 SYDVKM. J gave up 3 bases and V 3 bases, and 6 bases lay outside the gene matches. The CDR3 protein is CASSLPTSGSDYEQYF. The CDR3 region has the DNA TGTGCCAGCAGTTTGCCGACTAGCGGGAGTGACTACGAGCAGTACTTC.

A word on this clonotype: At one end the junction does not follow the germline gene, possibly because of a read error. The chain combines TRBV7-9 with TRBJ1-4; 7 nucleotides agree with TRBD1. This CDR3 is built from 15 residues. In germline, CDR1 is SEHNR, CDR2 FQNEAQ (reference sequence). CDR3 nucleotide sequence: TGTGTCAGCAGCGCCCGAACAGGGGTTAATGAAAAACTGTTTTTT. Encoded protein: CVSSARTGVNEKLFF.

The V and J genes are TRBV11-2 and TRBJ2-1, with D possibly being TRBD2 (6 bases). CDR3 length equals 17 residues. V lost 0 bases to trimming and J lost 0 bases, with 12 bases between them. Per germline, CDR1 SGHAT and CDR2 FQNNGV. The CDR3 sequence: CASSLDGGFSSYNEQFF. DNA for the CDR3: TGTGCCAGCAGCTTAGATGGGGGGTTCAGCTCCTACAATGAGCAGTTCTTC.